This T cell receptor beta chain was captured in a study of T cell responses to AZD1222 COVID-19 vaccine. TCRdb's table, derived via immunoSEQ multiplex PCR, lists solely in-frame clones and lacks some. The table has some 120,000 clones, 86% seen once. The CDR3 runs 15 residues. V lost 3 bases and J 3 bases, leaving 14 bases between the germline ends. CDR1 and CDR2 from the germline V gene are PRHDT and FYEKMQ (reference sequence). Worth noting for this clone: Its antigen is still unknown.

Study-level findings and limits: Clonal diversity was possibly underestimated; the donors were predominantly white British and more often female. As reported, nearly half of all spike-specific TCRs target variant regions that are unmutated. Spike-spanning, vaccine-associated CD4 TCRs were dominant at 160-218 and 743-854.

The sequencing used peripheral blood, collected on day 0 of AZD1222 vaccination. This TCR was recovered from an adult in good health. V and J are TRBV13 and TRBJ2-5; no firm D call. The DNA for the CDR3 is TGTGCCAGCAGCTTGCAGGTTAACAACGAAGAGACCCAGTACTTC. Protein product: CASSLQVNNEETQYF.